This TCR beta chain was identified during a study of radiotherapy plus CTLA-4 blockade in lung cancer. The data were produced by immunoSEQ multiplex PCR, yet TCRdb's version contains in-frame clones alone and is incomplete. There are 30,000 to 45,000 clones in the sample; approximately 72% occur only once, and 9.5% to 13% lies in the top ten. Sequenced material: peripheral blood, taken from a patient treated with radiotherapy plus ipilimumab. The origin of this receptor is a human donor with non-small cell lung cancer who had stable disease on radiotherapy plus ipilimumab.

In nucleotides, the CDR3 is TGTGCCAGTAGCCGAAAAATTCAGGGCGGGATCAATCAGCCCCAGCATTTT. Translated, it gives CASSRKIQGGINQPQHF. The chain uses TRBV19 and TRBJ1-5; D is perhaps TRBD1 (5 bases). Germline V gene lookup returns CDR1 LNHDA and CDR2 SQIVND (reference sequence). The CDR3 has 17 amino acids. The ends were cut back, 6 bases at V and 3 bases at J, with 21 bases in the middle.